This passage covers 21 T cell receptor delta chains from one sample sequenced in a study of Vδ1+ human thymocytes. Study-wide results and caveats: Highly polyclonal TRG and TRD repertoires with Gaussian CDR3 length distributions appeared in thymus.

Sequences come from RNA converted to cDNA by reverse transcription. CDR3 amplicons came from multiplex PCR with pooled V-gene forward and constant-region reverse primers. TCRdb fed the multiplex PCR reads into CATT to redo clone calling. Seen here are about 75,000 delta-chain clones, about 38% observed once, and the top ten hold approximately 0.3%. For these TCRs, the target antigens are not known. What was sequenced was Vdelta1+ gamma-delta thymocytes from the thymus. As for subset: FACS-sorted CD3+ TCRalphabeta- TCRVdelta1+ TCRVdelta2- thymocytes. The receptor source for this set is a boy younger than two who had congenital heart surgery.

This clone was recorded a few times. V gene TRDV1 combines with J gene TRDJ1; TRDD2 matches at 8 bases. This CDR3 region has 18 residues. The germline V gene encodes CDR1 TSWWSYY and CDR2 QGS. J gave up 0 bases and V 4 bases, and 13 bases lay outside the gene matches. CDR3 protein: CALGVPLPTDPYTDKLIF. As DNA, the CDR3 is TGTGCTCTTGGGGTCCCACTTCCTACCGACCCATACACCGATAAACTCATCTTT.

The chain combines TRDV1 with TRDJ1; 9 nucleotides align to TRDD3. The CDR3 runs to 20 residues. Germline CDR1 reads TSWWSYY; CDR2 reads QGS. V lost 0 bases, J lost 0 bases, and 14 bases stayed unmatched. The CDR3 DNA sequence: TGTGCTCTTGGGGAACTCCCCTACACATGGGGGATATACTACACCGATAAACTCATCTTT. This gives the protein CALGELPYTWGIYYTDKLIF.

This chain links TRDV1 with TRDJ1; 8 bases align to TRDD3. CDR1 is TSWWSYY and CDR2 is QGS in the germline V gene. The CDR3 covers 16 residues. Unmatched junction bases numbered 13, after V lost 7 bases and J lost 3 bases. CDR3 nucleotides: TGTGCTCTTGTTGTGGGGGATCCGATGGTCGCCGATAAACTCATCTTT. Translated: CALVVGDPMVADKLIF.

This clone showed up just a few times. The chain is built from TRDV2 and TRDJ1, with 10 bases matching TRDD3. Germline-derived CDR1 and CDR2 are GEAIGNYY and EKD. This CDR3 is 18 amino acids long. V lost 0 bases and J lost 0; bases outside the gene matches: 9. CDR3 residues: CACDTGSFTGGYTDKLIF. In DNA form, the CDR3 reads TGTGCCTGTGACACCGGGTCCTTTACTGGGGGATACACCGATAAACTCATCTTT.

J is TRDJ1 and V is TRDV1; 12 positions agree with TRDD3. With V trimmed by 3 bases and J by 1 base, 12 bases remained unmatched. The CDR3 runs 19 residues. Germline V CDR1 and CDR2: TSWWSYY, QGS. The CDR3 DNA follows: TGTGCTCTTGGGGACCCCTGCCTACTGGGGGATACAGGCACCGATAAACTCATCTTT. Amino acids: CALGDPCLLGDTGTDKLIF.

This clone was found a few times. This chain uses TRDV1 with TRDJ1, with D unclear. V was cut by 3 bases and J by 0 bases, with 8 bases left in between. Germline values: CDR1 TSWWSYY, CDR2 QGS. This CDR3 contains 14 residues. This chain's CDR3 is CALGDIKYTDKLIF. The CDR3 DNA is TGTGCTCTTGGGGATATAAAATACACCGATAAACTCATCTTT.

V and J are TRDV1 and TRDJ1; 9 bases are shared with TRDD2. Germline-derived CDR1 and CDR2 are TSWWSYY and QGS. The CDR3 consists of 23 residues. Trimming took 2 bases from V and 0 from J; bases not matched to a gene: 25. The CDR3: CALGEGCVPSYGCGWVYTDKLIF. The CDR3 DNA sequence: TGTGCTCTTGGGGAAGGCTGTGTCCCTTCCTACGGGTGTGGCTGGGTTTACACCGATAAACTCATCTTT.

This clone was observed a handful of times. The chain employs TRDV1 and TRDJ1, with 13 bases fitting TRDD3. Germline CDR1 TSWWSYY, CDR2 QGS. J was trimmed by 1 base and V by 5 bases; bases with no gene match: 25. This CDR3 has 23 amino acids. The CDR3 spells CALGKPFAPLVLGDTRSTDKLIF. The CDR3 nucleotides read TGTGCTCTTGGGAAACCTTTCGCCCCTCTCGTACTGGGGGATACGCGATCCACCGATAAACTCATCTTT.

The rearrangement links TRDV1 to TRDJ1, with 9 bases identical to TRDD3. The CDR3 loop spans 21 amino acids. CDR1 and CDR2 from the germline V gene are TSWWSYY and QGS. Trimming at V came to 0 bases and at J to 1 base, leaving 18 bases not matched to a gene. CDR3 amino acids: CALGELGRVPGGLRCTDKLIF. The CDR3 DNA reads TGTGCTCTTGGGGAACTAGGACGTGTCCCTGGGGGATTACGGTGCACCGATAAACTCATCTTT.

In the case of this clone: The germline gene is not matched at one end of the junction; a read error may be the cause. The rearrangement links TRDV1 to TRDJ1; TRDD3 is a possible D gene (6 bases). Germline V CDR1 and CDR2: TSWWSYY, QGS. The CDR3 contains 20 residues. As DNA, the CDR3 is TGTGCTCTTGGGGAAGACCGGTTCCACCACAAGACTGGGAGACGCGATAAACTCATCTTC. Residues: CALGEDRFHHKTGRRDKLIF.

This chain uses TRDV1 with TRDJ1; weak D call: TRDD2 (6 bases). CDR1 TSWWSYY and CDR2 QGS come from the germline V gene. This CDR3 has 24 amino acids. V gave up 0 bases and J gave up 0 bases, with 35 bases separating them. The DNA for the CDR3 is TGTGCTCTTGGGGAACTAGTTAATTCAGTAAAACAGCCTTCCGCGGTTCTGTACACCGATAAACTCATCTTT. Translating it yields CALGELVNSVKQPSAVLYTDKLIF.

This clone was observed a handful of times. The chain uses TRDV1 and TRDJ1, with TRDD3 matching 9 bases. V shed 2 bases, J shed 0 bases, and the junction held 25 bases outside the gene matches. Germline CDR1 reads TSWWSYY; CDR2 reads QGS. The length of the CDR3 is 23 residues. The CDR3 bases are TGTGCTCTTGGGGAAAAAGTGGCCGCGGCCCCCTGGGGGATTAGAAGATACACCGATAAACTCATCTTT. Amino acid sequence: CALGEKVAAAPWGIRRYTDKLIF.

The gene calls are TRDV1 and TRDJ1; 8 bases line up with TRDD3. This CDR3 is 19 amino acids long. In germline, CDR1 is TSWWSYY, CDR2 QGS. J gave up 4 bases and V 0 bases, and 16 bases lay outside the gene matches. The CDR3 DNA reads as TGTGCTCTTGGGGAACTAACTAAAGCTGGGGGACACGGGCGCGATAAACTCATCTTT. It specifies CALGELTKAGGHGRDKLIF.

The rearrangement links TRDV1 to TRDJ1; the D gene is possibly TRDD3 (6 bases). Trimming pared 6 bases from V and 4 bases from J, leaving 30 bases between. Germline V CDR1 and CDR2: TSWWSYY, QGS. The CDR3 consists of 19 residues. The CDR3 DNA reads TGTGCTCTTGGCCCCGTTGGGGGGCACCCGAGGATATTGAACGATAAACTCATCTTT. Protein product: CALGPVGGHPRILNDKLIF.

This chain links TRDV1 with TRDJ1, with 9 bases identical to TRDD3. V shed 0 bases and J 4 bases; nucleotides not matched to a gene: 18. CDR3 size: 20 residues. In germline, CDR1 is TSWWSYY, CDR2 QGS. The CDR3 sequence is CALGELPHRGGDTMDDKLIF. CDR3 bases: TGTGCTCTTGGGGAACTACCACACCGAGGGGGGGATACAATGGACGATAAACTCATCTTT.

The chain couples TRDV1 to TRDJ1; 9 bases line up with TRDD2. CDR3 length equals 21 residues. Germline V gene sequence: CDR1 TSWWSYY, CDR2 QGS. Losses at the gene ends were 5 bases for V and 3 bases for J; bases not matched to a gene: 25. CDR3 in amino acids: CALGLIPPSYPDVLVSDKLIF. The CDR3 DNA is TGTGCTCTTGGGTTAATACCCCCTTCCTACCCCGATGTACTGGTCTCCGATAAACTCATCTTT.

The chain is built from TRDV1 and TRDJ1; tentative D call: TRDD3 (6 bases). The V and J ends lost 2 bases and 0 bases respectively, with 43 bases between them. This CDR3 has 26 residues. The germline gives CDR1 TSWWSYY, CDR2 QGS. Written as DNA, the CDR3 is TGTGCTCTTGGGGAAGGTCAGTATACGGGGAGTCCCTGGGGACCACTCTCACCTATGTACACCGATAAACTCATCTTT. Translating gives CALGEGQYTGSPWGPLSPMYTDKLIF.

This clone is medium-sized (0.01 to 0.1%) within its sample. The sample has other DNA sequences that encode this CDR3 too. The chain couples TRDV2 to TRDJ1, with 9 bases aligning to TRDD3. The length of the CDR3 is 15 residues. Trimming removed 5 bases from V and 0 bases from J; junction bases left unmatched: 6. The germline gives CDR1 GEAIGNYY, CDR2 EKD. CDR3 nucleotides: TGTGCCTGTGGTACTGGGGGAAAATACACCGATAAACTCATCTTT. Residues: CACGTGGKYTDKLIF.

This clone turned up a few times. The chain combines TRDV1 with TRDJ1, with D perhaps matching TRDD2 or TRDD3 (6 bases each). V lost 3 bases, J lost 0 bases, and 26 bases lay in between. Germline assignment: CDR1 TSWWSYY and CDR2 QGS. The CDR3 is 20 residues long. DNA for the CDR3: TGTGCTCTTGGGGACAGAGGCCTTCCCCGGATTACTGGGTACACCGATAAACTCATCTTT. Translating gives CALGDRGLPRITGYTDKLIF.

This clone showed up just a few times. The chain joins TRDV1 to TRDJ1; the match to TRDD3 covers 8 bases. With 5 bases clipped from V and 0 bases from J, the junction kept 23 bases outside the gene matches. The CDR3 consists of 21 residues. From germline, CDR1 is TSWWSYY and CDR2 QGS. CDR3 sequence reads: CALGQLLLVLGVPTYTDKLIF. The CDR3 DNA follows: TGTGCTCTTGGGCAATTGCTCCTTGTACTGGGGGTCCCGACTTACACCGATAAACTCATCTTT.

The chain joins TRDV1 to TRDJ1, with TRDD2 matching over 7 bases. J gave up 0 bases and V 1 base, and 5 bases lay outside the gene matches. Germline V CDR1 and CDR2: TSWWSYY, QGS. This CDR3 comprises 16 residues. The DNA of the CDR3 is TGTGCTCTTGGGGAACCCCCTTCCTTTTACACCGATAAACTCATCTTT. Translation gives CALGEPPSFYTDKLIF.